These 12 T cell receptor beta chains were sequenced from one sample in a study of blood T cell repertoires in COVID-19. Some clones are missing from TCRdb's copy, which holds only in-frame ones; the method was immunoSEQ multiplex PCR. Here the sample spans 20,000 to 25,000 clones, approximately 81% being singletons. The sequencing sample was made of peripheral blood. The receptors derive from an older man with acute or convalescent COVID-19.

The CDR3 is CASSEAGGQPQHF. CDR3 nucleotides: TGTGCCAGCAGTGAGGCAGGGGGACAGCCCCAGCATTTT. The genes are TRBV6-1 and TRBJ1-5; 7 bases align to TRBD1. The germline V gene encodes CDR1 MNHNS and CDR2 SASEGT. The ends lost 3 bases at V and 7 bases at J; junction bases unmatched: 3. The CDR3 length is 13 residues.

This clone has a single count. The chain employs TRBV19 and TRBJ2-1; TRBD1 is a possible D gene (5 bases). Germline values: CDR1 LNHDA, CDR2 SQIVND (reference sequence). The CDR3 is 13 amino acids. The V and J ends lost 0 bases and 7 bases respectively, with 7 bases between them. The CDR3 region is CASSIDRVNEQFF. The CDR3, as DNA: TGTGCCAGTAGTATAGACAGGGTTAATGAGCAGTTCTTC.

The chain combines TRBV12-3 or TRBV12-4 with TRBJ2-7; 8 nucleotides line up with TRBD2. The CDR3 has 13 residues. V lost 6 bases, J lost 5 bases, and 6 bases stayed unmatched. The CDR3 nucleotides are TGTGCCAGCAGCTCGGGGGGGTTAGACGAGCAGTACTTC. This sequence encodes CASSSGGLDEQYF.

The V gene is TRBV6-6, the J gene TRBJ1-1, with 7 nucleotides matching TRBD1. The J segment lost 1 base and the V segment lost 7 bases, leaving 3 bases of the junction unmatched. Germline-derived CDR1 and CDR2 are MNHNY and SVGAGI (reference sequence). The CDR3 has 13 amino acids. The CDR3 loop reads CASTGTENTEAFF. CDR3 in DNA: TGTGCCAGCACCGGGACAGAGAACACTGAAGCTTTCTTT.

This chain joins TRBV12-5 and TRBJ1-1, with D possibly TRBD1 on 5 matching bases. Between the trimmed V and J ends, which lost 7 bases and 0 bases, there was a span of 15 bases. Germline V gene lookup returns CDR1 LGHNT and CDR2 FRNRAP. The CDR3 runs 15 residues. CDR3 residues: CASANKQVLNTEAFF. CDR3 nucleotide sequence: TGTGCTAGTGCTAATAAACAGGTTTTGAACACTGAAGCTTTCTTT.

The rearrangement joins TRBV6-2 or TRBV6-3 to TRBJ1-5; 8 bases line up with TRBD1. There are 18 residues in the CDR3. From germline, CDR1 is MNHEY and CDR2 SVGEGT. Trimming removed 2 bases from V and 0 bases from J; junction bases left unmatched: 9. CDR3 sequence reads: CASSYQFGTGDSNQPQHF. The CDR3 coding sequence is TGTGCCAGCAGTTACCAATTCGGGACAGGAGATAGCAATCAGCCCCAGCATTTT.

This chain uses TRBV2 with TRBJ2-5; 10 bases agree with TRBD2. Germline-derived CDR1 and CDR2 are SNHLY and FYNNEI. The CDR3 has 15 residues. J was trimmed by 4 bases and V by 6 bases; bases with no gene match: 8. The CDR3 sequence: CASRGGTSEAETQYF. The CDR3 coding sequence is TGTGCCAGCAGGGGGGGGACTAGCGAAGCAGAGACCCAGTACTTC.

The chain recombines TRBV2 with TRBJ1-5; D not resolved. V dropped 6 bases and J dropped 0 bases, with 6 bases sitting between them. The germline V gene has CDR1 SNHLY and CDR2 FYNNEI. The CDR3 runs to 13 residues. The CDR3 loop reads CASRADSNQPQHF. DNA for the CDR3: TGTGCCAGCAGGGCAGATAGCAATCAGCCCCAGCATTTT.

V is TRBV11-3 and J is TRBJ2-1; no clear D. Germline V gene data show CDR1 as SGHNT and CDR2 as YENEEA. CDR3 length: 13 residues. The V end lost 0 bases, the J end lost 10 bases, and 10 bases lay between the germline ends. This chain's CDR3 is CASSLEWAEEQFF. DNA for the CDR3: TGTGCCAGCAGCTTAGAATGGGCAGAAGAGCAGTTCTTC.

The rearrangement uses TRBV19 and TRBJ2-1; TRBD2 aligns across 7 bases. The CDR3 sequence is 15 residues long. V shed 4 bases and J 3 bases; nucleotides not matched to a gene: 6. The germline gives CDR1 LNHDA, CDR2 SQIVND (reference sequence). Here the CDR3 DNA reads TGTGCCAGTAGTAGGGCTAGCGGACTCTACAATGAGCAGTTCTTC. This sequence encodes CASSRASGLYNEQFF.

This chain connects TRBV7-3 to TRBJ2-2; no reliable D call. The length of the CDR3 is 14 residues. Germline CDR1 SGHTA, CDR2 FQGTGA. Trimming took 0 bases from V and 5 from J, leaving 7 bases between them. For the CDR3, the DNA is TGTGCCAGCAGCTTAACGTCGAGGACCGGGGAGCTGTTTTTT. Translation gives CASSLTSRTGELFF.

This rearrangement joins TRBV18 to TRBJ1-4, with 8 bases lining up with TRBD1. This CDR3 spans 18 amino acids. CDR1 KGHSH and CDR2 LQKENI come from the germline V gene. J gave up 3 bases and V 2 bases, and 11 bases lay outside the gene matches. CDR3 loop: CASSPAFFGQGANEKLFF. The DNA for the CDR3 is TGTGCCAGCTCACCAGCCTTTTTTGGACAGGGAGCTAATGAAAAACTGTTTTTT. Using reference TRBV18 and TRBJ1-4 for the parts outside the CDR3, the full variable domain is NAGVMQNPRHLVRRRGQEARLRCSPMKGHSHVYWYRQLPEEGLKFMVYLQKENIIDESGMPKERFSAEFPKEGPSILRIQQVVRGDSAAYFCASSPAFFGQGANEKLFFGSGTQLSVL.